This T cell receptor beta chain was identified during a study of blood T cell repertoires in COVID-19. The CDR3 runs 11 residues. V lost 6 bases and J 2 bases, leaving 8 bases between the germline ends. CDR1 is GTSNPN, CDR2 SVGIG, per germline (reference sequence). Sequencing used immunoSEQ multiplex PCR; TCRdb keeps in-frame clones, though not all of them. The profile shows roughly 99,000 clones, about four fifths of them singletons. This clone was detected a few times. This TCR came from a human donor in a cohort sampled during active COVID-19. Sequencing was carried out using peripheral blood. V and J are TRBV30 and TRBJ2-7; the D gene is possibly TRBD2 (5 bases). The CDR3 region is CACGITYEQYF. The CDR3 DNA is TGTGCCTGCGGGATTACCTACGAGCAGTACTTC.